The 7 T cell receptor beta chains listed next were all sequenced from one sample in a study of cytomegalovirus exposure and HLA in healthy donors. PCR primers comprised 60 Vbeta and 13 Jbeta primers. The assay was immunoSEQ multiplex PCR, and TCRdb's table has in-frame clones only and misses some. The table lists fewer than 200,000 clones, 70% to 90% of them singletons, with 0.75% to 0.9% in the top ten. The sample taken for sequencing was PBMCs. The receptors were gathered from a woman under 30 in good health and CMV-seronegative.

The V and J genes are TRBV2 and TRBJ2-1, with 8 nucleotides matching TRBD2. The V gene's germline CDR1 is SNHLY and CDR2 FYNNEI. V lost 5 bases to trimming and J lost 3 bases; unmatched junction nucleotides: 3. The length of the CDR3 is 14 residues. CDR3 loop: CASSTGLDYNEQFF. CDR3 DNA: TGTGCCAGCAGTACGGGACTAGACTACAATGAGCAGTTCTTC.

The V call is TRBV19, the J call TRBJ2-5; 8 bases align to TRBD2. With 5 bases clipped from V and 4 bases from J, the junction kept 6 bases outside the gene matches. CDR3 length: 14 residues. The germline CDR1 and CDR2 sequences are LNHDA and SQIVND (reference sequence). In nucleotides, the CDR3 is TGTGCCAGTAGTGGGGGACTAGTCCGAGAGACCCAGTACTTC. Its translation is CASSGGLVRETQYF.

The chain links TRBV13 to TRBJ2-7, with 7 bases fitting TRBD2. CDR1 and CDR2 from the germline V gene are PRHDT and FYEKMQ (reference sequence). CDR3 length: 18 amino acids. J lost 5 bases, V lost 5 bases, and 21 bases had no gene match. In DNA form, the CDR3 reads TGTGCCAGCAGCATCCGTGCTAGCGGAAGGTGGGTTGTTGACGAGCAGTACTTC. This encodes CASSIRASGRWVVDEQYF.

The J gene is TRBJ2-5, the V gene TRBV4-3, with D maybe TRBD2 (5 bases). Deletions cut 3 bases from V and 5 bases from J, with 22 bases between. CDR3 length equals 17 residues. Germline values: CDR1 LGHNA, CDR2 YSLEER. CDR3 bases: TGCGCCAGCAGCCAGAACGCACGGACTCTCGGGCGGGAGACCCAGTACTTC. This codes for CASSQNARTLGRETQYF.

The chain employs TRBV18 and TRBJ2-1; 8 bases match TRBD1. Per germline, CDR1 KGHSH and CDR2 LQKENI. The V and J ends lost 3 bases and 5 bases, in that order; junction bases with no gene match: 9. This CDR3 has 16 residues. The CDR3 is CASSPPHGTGNNEQFF. CDR3 sequence (DNA): TGTGCCAGCTCACCCCCACATGGGACAGGAAACAATGAGCAGTTCTTC.

As DNA, the CDR3 is TGTGCCAGCAGTGTTACAGGGGCCTACGAGCAGTACTTC. Amino acid sequence: CASSVTGAYEQYF. This sequence joins TRBV2 and TRBJ2-7; TRBD1 aligns across 7 bases. This CDR3 region has 13 residues. The trim removed 4 bases at V and 2 bases at J, leaving 2 bases unmatched. Per germline, CDR1 SNHLY and CDR2 FYNNEI.

This clone was picked up one time. The gene calls are TRBV7-8 and TRBJ2-1, with 8 positions matching TRBD2. Trimming removed 4 bases from V and 7 bases from J; junction bases left unmatched: 12. This CDR3 contains 16 residues. Germline CDR1 reads SGHVS; CDR2 reads FQNEAQ. CDR3 sequence reads: CASSSLFSGTSNEQFF. Here the CDR3 DNA reads TGTGCCAGCAGCTCGCTGTTTAGCGGGACTTCAAATGAGCAGTTCTTC.